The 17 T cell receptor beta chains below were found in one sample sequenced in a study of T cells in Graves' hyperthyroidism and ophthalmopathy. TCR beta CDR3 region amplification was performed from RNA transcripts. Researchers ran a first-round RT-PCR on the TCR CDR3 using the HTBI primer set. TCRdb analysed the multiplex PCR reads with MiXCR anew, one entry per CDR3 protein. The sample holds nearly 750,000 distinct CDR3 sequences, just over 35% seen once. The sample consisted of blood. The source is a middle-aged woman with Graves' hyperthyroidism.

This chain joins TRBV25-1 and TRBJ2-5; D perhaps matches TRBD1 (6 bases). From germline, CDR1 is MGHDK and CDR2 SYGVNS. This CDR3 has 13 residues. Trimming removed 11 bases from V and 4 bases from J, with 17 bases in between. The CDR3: CAPQQGVLETQYF. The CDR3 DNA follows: TGTGCCCCCCAACAGGGCGTTTTAGAGACCCAGTACTTC.

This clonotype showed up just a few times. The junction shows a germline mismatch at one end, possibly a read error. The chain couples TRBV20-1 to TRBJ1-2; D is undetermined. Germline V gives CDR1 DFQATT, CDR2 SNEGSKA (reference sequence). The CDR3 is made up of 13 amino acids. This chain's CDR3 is CSALDGSQLISAF. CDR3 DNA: TGCAGTGCTTTGGACGGCTCCCAACTTATCTCGGCCTTC.

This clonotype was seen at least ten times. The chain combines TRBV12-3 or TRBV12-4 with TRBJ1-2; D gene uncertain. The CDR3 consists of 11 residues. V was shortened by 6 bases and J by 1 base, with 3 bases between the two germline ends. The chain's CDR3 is CASSHNYGYTF. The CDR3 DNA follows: TGTGCCAGCAGCCATAACTATGGCTACACCTTC.

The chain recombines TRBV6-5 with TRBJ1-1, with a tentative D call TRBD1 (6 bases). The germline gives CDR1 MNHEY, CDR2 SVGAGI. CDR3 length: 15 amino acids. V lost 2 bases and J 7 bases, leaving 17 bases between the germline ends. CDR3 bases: TGTGCCAGCAGTTACATCGGGGGGCGGCCGGATGAAGCTTTCTTT. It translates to CASSYIGGRPDEAFF.

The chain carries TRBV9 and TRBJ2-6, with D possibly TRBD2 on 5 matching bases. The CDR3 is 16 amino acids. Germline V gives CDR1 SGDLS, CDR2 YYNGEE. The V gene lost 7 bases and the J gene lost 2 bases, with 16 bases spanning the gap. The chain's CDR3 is CASSPLEGPGANVLTF. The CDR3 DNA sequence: TGTGCCAGCTCACCACTAGAGGGCCCTGGGGCCAACGTCCTGACTTTC.

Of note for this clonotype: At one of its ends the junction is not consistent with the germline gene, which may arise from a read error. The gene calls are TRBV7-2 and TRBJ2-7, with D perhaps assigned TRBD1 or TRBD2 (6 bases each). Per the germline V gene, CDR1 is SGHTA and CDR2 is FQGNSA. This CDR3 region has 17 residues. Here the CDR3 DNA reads TGTGTCAGCAGCTTACCTTCGGGACGGAGGGGACACTACGAGCAGTACTTC. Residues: CVSSLPSGRRGHYEQYF.

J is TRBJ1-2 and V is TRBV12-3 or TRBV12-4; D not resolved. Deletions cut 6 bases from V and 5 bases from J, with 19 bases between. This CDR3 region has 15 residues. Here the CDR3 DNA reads TGTGCCAGCAGATCAGGACGGGAGGAATGGTATGGCTACACCTTC. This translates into CASRSGREEWYGYTF.

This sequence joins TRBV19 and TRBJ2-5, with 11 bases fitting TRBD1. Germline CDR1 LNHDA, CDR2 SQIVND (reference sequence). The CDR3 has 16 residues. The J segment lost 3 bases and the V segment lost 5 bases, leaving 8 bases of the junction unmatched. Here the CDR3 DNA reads TGTGCCAGTAGTCCCTACCGGGACAGGGGGGAAGAGACCCAGTACTTC. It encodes CASSPYRDRGEETQYF.

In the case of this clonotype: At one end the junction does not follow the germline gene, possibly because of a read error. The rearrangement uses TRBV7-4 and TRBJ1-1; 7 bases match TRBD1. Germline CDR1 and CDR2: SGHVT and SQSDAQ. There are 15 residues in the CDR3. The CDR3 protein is CASSPLHRGYTDAFF. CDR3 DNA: TGTGCCAGCAGCCCTCTCCACAGGGGATACACTGACGCTTTCTTT.

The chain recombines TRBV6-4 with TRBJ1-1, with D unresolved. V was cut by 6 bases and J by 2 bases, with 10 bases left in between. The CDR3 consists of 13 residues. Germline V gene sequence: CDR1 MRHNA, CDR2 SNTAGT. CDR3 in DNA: TGTGCCAGCAGAGCGACAATCAACACTGAAGCTTTCTTT. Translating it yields CASRATINTEAFF.

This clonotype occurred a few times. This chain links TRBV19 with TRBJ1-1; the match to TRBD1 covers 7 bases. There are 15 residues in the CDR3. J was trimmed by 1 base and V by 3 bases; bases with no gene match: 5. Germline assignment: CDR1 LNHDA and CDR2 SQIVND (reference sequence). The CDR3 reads CASSIQQGQNTEAFF. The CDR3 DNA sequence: TGTGCCAGTAGTATCCAACAGGGGCAGAACACTGAAGCTTTCTTT.

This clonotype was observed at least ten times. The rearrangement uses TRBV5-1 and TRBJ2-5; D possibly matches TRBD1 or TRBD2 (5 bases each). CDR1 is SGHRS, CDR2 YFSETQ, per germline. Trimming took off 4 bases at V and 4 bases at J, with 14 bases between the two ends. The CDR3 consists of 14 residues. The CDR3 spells CASSPGRGGETQYF. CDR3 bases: TGCGCCAGCAGCCCAGGACGGGGCGGAGAGACCCAGTACTTC.

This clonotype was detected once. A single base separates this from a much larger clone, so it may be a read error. CDR3 amino acids: CASSSVDLETQYF. The CDR3 DNA reads TGTGCCAGCAGCTCAGTGGACTTAGAGACCCAGTACTTC. This rearrangement joins TRBV7-2 to TRBJ2-5; the D gene is possibly TRBD2 (5 bases). Germline-derived CDR1 and CDR2 are SGHTA and FQGNSA. CDR3 length: 13 amino acids. V dropped 4 bases and J dropped 4 bases, with 10 bases sitting between them.

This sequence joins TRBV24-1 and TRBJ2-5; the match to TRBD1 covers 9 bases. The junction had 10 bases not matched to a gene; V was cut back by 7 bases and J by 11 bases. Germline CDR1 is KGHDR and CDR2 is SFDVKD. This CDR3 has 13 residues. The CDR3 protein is CATSAPSGTGQYF. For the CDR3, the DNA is TGTGCCACCAGCGCTCCCTCCGGGACAGGGCAGTACTTC.

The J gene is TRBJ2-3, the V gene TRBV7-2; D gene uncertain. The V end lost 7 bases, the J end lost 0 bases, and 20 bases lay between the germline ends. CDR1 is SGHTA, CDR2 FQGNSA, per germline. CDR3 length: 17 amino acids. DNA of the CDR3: TGTGCCAGCACCATACCGTTTAGAGGTACAAGCACAGATACGCAGTATTTT. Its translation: CASTIPFRGTSTDTQYF.

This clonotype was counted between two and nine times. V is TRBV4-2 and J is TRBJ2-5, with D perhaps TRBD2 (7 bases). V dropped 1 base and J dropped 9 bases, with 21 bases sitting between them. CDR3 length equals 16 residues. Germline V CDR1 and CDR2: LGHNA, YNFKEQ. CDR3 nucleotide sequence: TGTGCCAGCAGCCAAGGGGAGGGGGACTTTCGGGGGGCCCAGTACTTC. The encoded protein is CASSQGEGDFRGAQYF.

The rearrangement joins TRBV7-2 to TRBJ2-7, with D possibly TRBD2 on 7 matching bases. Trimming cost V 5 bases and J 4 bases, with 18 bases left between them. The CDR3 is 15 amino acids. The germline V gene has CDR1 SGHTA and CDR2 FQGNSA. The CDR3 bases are TGTGCCAGCAGCCTACGGGGGGCAGCGGGGTACGAGCAGTACTTC. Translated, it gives CASSLRGAAGYEQYF.